These 9 T cell receptor beta chains came from one sample sequenced in a study of blood T cell repertoires in COVID-19. Clones were read by immunoSEQ multiplex PCR, and TCRdb kept only the in-frame ones, dropping some. The table has about 45,000 clones, 70% to 90% seen once. Material for sequencing was peripheral blood. These receptors were taken from a human donor in a cohort sampled during active COVID-19.

The chain carries TRBV2 and TRBJ2-7; D possibly corresponds to TRBD1 (6 bases). V shed 4 bases and J shed 3 bases, with 13 bases lying between them. Germline V gives CDR1 SNHLY, CDR2 FYNNEI. This CDR3 contains 14 residues. CDR3 coding DNA: TGTGCCAGCAGTGTTGAGGGCAGGGGCTACGAGCAGTACTTC. Translated: CASSVEGRGYEQYF.

The chain couples TRBV11-3 to TRBJ2-1; a weak D match, TRBD1 (6 bases). From germline, CDR1 is SGHNT and CDR2 YENEEA. The CDR3 extends over 18 amino acids. The V gene lost 1 base and the J gene lost 9 bases, with 25 bases spanning the gap. CDR3 bases: TGTGCCAGCAGCTTAGGCGGTGCCAGGGGTCTTCCCCGGGGTGAGCAGTTCTTC. Translation: CASSLGGARGLPRGEQFF.

The chain combines TRBV7-9 with TRBJ1-1, with D maybe TRBD1 (5 bases). CDR1 is SEHNR, CDR2 FQNEAQ, per germline (reference sequence). The V and J ends lost 5 bases and 5 bases respectively, with 12 bases between them. The CDR3 is 13 residues long. In DNA, the CDR3 is TGTGCCAGCAGCCCCGGGGGGGGTACTGAAGCTTTCTTT. It is translated as CASSPGGGTEAFF.

This chain uses TRBV24-1 with TRBJ1-1; D uncertain. Trimming cost V 9 bases and J 4 bases, with 11 bases left between them. CDR1 and CDR2 from the germline V gene are KGHDR and SFDVKD. The CDR3 spans 12 residues. CDR3 residues: CATSDAGTEAFF. For the CDR3, the DNA is TGTGCCACCTCTGACGCGGGCACTGAAGCTTTCTTT.

The genes are TRBV21-1 and TRBJ2-7; whether TRBD2, the table's D call, matches the DNA was not checked. TRBV21-1 is designated a pseudogene. The CDR3 covers 19 residues. The CDR3 DNA sequence: TGTGCCAGCAGCAAAGGAGGTCCTAGCGGGGGGCTTAGCTCCTACGAGCAGTACTTC. Its protein product is CASSKGGPSGGLSSYEQYF.

The V and J genes are TRBV4-1 and TRBJ2-3; 8 bases match TRBD2. Germline loops: CDR1 MGHRA, CDR2 YSYEKL. V shed 5 bases, J shed 2 bases, and the junction held 12 bases outside the gene matches. The CDR3 sequence is 17 residues long. The CDR3 region has the DNA TGCGCCAGCAGCTATACCCCGGGAGGGGGGGACACAGATACGCAGTATTTT. Translating gives CASSYTPGGGDTDTQYF.

There are a few counts of this clone. The CDR3 loop reads CASSTTGTGALNTEAFF. For the CDR3, the DNA is TGTGCCAGCAGCACAACCGGGACAGGGGCCTTGAACACTGAAGCTTTCTTT. The chain uses TRBV5-4 and TRBJ1-1, with 10 bases aligning to TRBD1. CDR1 and CDR2 from the germline V gene are SGHNT and YYREEE (reference sequence). Trimming took 4 bases from V and 0 from J; bases not matched to a gene: 9. The CDR3 contains 17 residues.

This clone was picked up one time. The chain uses TRBV7-6 and TRBJ1-1, with unresolved D. Germline CDR1 SGHVS, CDR2 FNYEAQ. This CDR3 is built from 13 residues. The ends were cut back, 7 bases at V and 1 base at J, with 10 bases in the middle. CDR3 sequence reads: CASTLTENTEAFF. The DNA of the CDR3 is TGTGCCAGCACCCTCACAGAGAACACTGAAGCTTTCTTT.

The chain joins TRBV3-1 (or the pseudogene TRBV3-2) to TRBJ1-2; D not certain. This CDR3 has 13 amino acids. V lost 6 bases and J 3 bases, leaving 11 bases between the germline ends. From germline, CDR1 is LGHDT and CDR2 YNNKEL (reference sequence). CDR3 in DNA: TGTGCCAGCAGTCCCAGAGGTGACTATGGCTACACCTTC. Translated: CASSPRGDYGYTF.